These T cell receptor beta chains were read from a single sample in a study of regulatory T cells in long-lasting Graves disease. Each CDR3 protein is one row after TCRdb ran MiXCR on the multiplex PCR reads. Among roughly 500,000 distinct CDR3 sequences listed, 20% to 25% were seen once. Material: peripheral blood mononuclear cells (PBMCs), obtained when the disease was refractory, from a patient treated with antithyroid drugs. The receptor set was obtained from a female donor with Graves disease. CDR3s include the opening cysteine and the closing phenylalanine or tryptophan. The D gene is left open where the match is weak. Size tells how often a clone was seen (once, few, many) or the class of an expanded clone, and some rows leave it out.

TRBV28	TRBJ1-2	.	12	many	TGTGCCAGCAGACAGACCTCAACTGGCTACACCTTC	CASRQTSTGYTF
TRBV10-3	TRBJ2-5	TRBD2	15	.	TGTGCCACCGAGGGCGGGGGGTCCGGGAAAGAGACCCAGTACTTC	CATEGGGSGKETQYF
TRBV28	TRBJ2-7	.	13	many	TGTGCCAGCAGTTGGGACTTAGTTAAAGAGCAGTACTTC	CASSWDLVKEQYF
TRBV7-2	TRBJ1-6	.	15	many	TGTGCCAGCAGCCAGCCCCGAAACTATAATTCACCCCTCCACTTT	CASSQPRNYNSPLHF
TRBV6-1	TRBJ2-5	TRBD2	16	many	TGTGCCAGCAGGCTAGCGGGATACGGGGTCCAAGAGACCCAGTACTTC	CASRLAGYGVQETQYF
TRBV5-1	TRBJ1-2	TRBD1	13	many	TGCGCCAGCAGACAACAGGGGATCTATGGCTACACCTTC	CASRQQGIYGYTF
TRBV29-1	TRBJ1-3	.	11	few	TGCAGCGTTGCGGGGGCGAACACCATATATTTT	CSVAGANTIYF
TRBV24-1	TRBJ2-5	.	12	.	TGTGCCACCGGGGGGACTGGGGGGACCCAGTACTTC	CATGGTGGTQYF
TRBV5-5	TRBJ2-4	.	16	many	TGTGCCAGCAGCTTGAGTCCCGTTCTAGCCAAAAACATTCAGTACTTC	CASSLSPVLAKNIQYF
TRBV20-1	TRBJ1-1	TRBD1	15	few	TGCAGTGCTAGACCCGGACAGGGGGGAGGGACTGAAGCTTTCTTT	CSARPGQGGGTEAFF
TRBV28	TRBJ1-1	.	12	few	TGTGCCAGCAGCTTCTCCGATCGAAGAGCTTTCTTT	CASSFSDRRAFF
TRBV7-8	TRBJ2-7	.	15	.	TGTGCCAGCAGCTTGGTCCTGTTAGCGCCTTACGAGCAGTACTTC	CASSLVLLAPYEQYF
TRBV28	TRBJ2-2	TRBD2	11	few	TGTGCCACCGTGGGGGGGGGGGAGCTGTTTTTT	CATVGGGELFF
TRBV12-3/TRBV12-4	TRBJ2-7	.	12	.	TGTGCCAGCAGTTTACCCTACTACGAGCAGTACTTC	CASSLPYYEQYF
TRBV28	TRBJ1-6	TRBD1	15	many	TGTGCCAGCAGTTTAACCGGGACAGGGAATTCACCCCTCCACTTT	CASSLTGTGNSPLHF
TRBV24-1	TRBJ2-7	TRBD1	13	.	TGTGCCACAGAGGACCCGACAGGGGGCCGTGCGTACTTC	CATEDPTGGRAYF
TRBV28	TRBJ2-1	.	15	.	TGTGCCAGCAGTTCCCGACCACCCCAGTCTAATGAGCAGTTCTTC	CASSSRPPQSNEQFF
TRBV13	TRBJ1-4	.	16	.	TGTGCCAGCAGCTTAGCCAGGCACCTCCGTAATGAAAAACTGTTTTTT	CASSLARHLRNEKLFF
TRBV11-3	TRBJ2-2	.	16	few	TGTGCCAGCAAAGACTTTGACGGCGAACGCACCGGGGAGCTGTTTTTT	CASKDFDGERTGELFF
TRBV5-6	TRBJ2-2	.	14	few	TGTGCCAGCAGGTGGGGGGGCCACACCGGGGAGCTGTTTTTT	CASRWGGHTGELFF
TRBV27	TRBJ2-2	TRBD1	15	few	TGTGCCAGCAGCCCGACAGGGATGGGCACCGGGGAGCTGTTTTTT	CASSPTGMGTGELFF
TRBV6-2/TRBV6-3	TRBJ1-5	TRBD1	20	many	TGTGCCAGCAGTTACTTAATGGGACAGAGTATACTCCATAGCAATCAGCCCCAGCATTTT	CASSYLMGQSILHSNQPQHF
TRBV7-9	TRBJ1-4	.	13	few	TGTGCCAGCAGCAAAGACACCCACGAAAAACTGTTTTTT	CASSKDTHEKLFF
TRBV28	TRBJ2-3	.	12	.	TGTGCCAGCAGTATAAACCCAGATACGCAGTATTTT	CASSINPDTQYF
TRBV29-1	TRBJ2-7	TRBD2	15	.	TGCAGCGTTGAAGGCGCAGGACTAGCGGGATACGAGCAGTACTTC	CSVEGAGLAGYEQYF
TRBV12-3/TRBV12-4	TRBJ1-4	TRBD1	13	few	TGTGCCAGCAGAGAACAGGGGGTGCGGAAACTGTTTTTT	CASREQGVRKLFF
TRBV13	TRBJ1-1	.	15	many	TGTGCCAGCAGCCTCCGAAGACTCATGAACACTGAAGCTTTCTTT	CASSLRRLMNTEAFF
TRBV2	TRBJ1-1	.	14	.	TGTGCCAGCATGGACGGTAGTATGAACACTGAAGCTTTCTTT	CASMDGSMNTEAFF
TRBV28	TRBJ2-1	TRBD2	15	few	TGTGCCAGCAGCAAGGGACTAGTACCTGGGTGGGAGCAGTTCTTC	CASSKGLVPGWEQFF
TRBV28	TRBJ2-7	TRBD1	14	many	TGTGCCAGCAGTTTCAGGGGGATCTCCTACGAGCAGTACTTC	CASSFRGISYEQYF
TRBV7-9	TRBJ2-7	TRBD1	17	many	TGTGCCAGCAGCTACTCCAAGCCGGGACAGGGAGGGTACGAGCAGTACTTC	CASSYSKPGQGGYEQYF
TRBV20-1	TRBJ2-5	TRBD2	16	.	TGCAGTGCTCCAATCCTTTCCCTAGCGGCTCAAGAGACCCAGTACTTC	CSAPILSLAAQETQYF
TRBV7-2	TRBJ1-1	.	15	many	TGTGCCAGCAGCTTAGGGGTGGGAATGAACACTGAAGCTTTCTTT	CASSLGVGMNTEAFF
TRBV6-2/TRBV6-3	TRBJ2-7	TRBD2	14	few	TGTGCCAGCAGTTCCGCGGGGGGATCCTACGAGCAGTGCTTC	CASSSAGGSYEQCF
TRBV6-1	TRBJ1-5	TRBD1	14	many	TGTGCCAGCAACCGACAGGGGGCTTATCAGCCCCAGCATTTT	CASNRQGAYQPQHF
TRBV20-1	TRBJ2-1	TRBD2	17	.	TGCAGTGCTAGAGCCCGACTAGCGGGGGGGTTAACGGATGAGCAGTTCTTC	CSARARLAGGLTDEQFF
TRBV4-2	TRBJ1-2	.	13	.	TGTGCCAGCAGCCAAGCGGGGAACCTTGGCTACACCTTC	CASSQAGNLGYTF
TRBV6-5	TRBJ1-1	.	16	.	TGTGCCAGCAGTTACTCGGTTACAGGGTTTTTCACTGAAGCTTTCTTT	CASSYSVTGFFTEAFF
TRBV5-1	TRBJ1-5	TRBD1	16	few	TGCGCCAGCAGAACAGAGGGCGGGACAGGGGATCAGCCCCAGCATTTT	CASRTEGGTGDQPQHF
TRBV7-2	TRBJ1-1	.	14	.	TGTGCCAGCAGCCCCCGGGGACTGAACACTGAAGCTTTCTTT	CASSPRGLNTEAFF
TRBV5-4	TRBJ2-5	.	13	.	TGTGCCAGCAGCTTTTTGCCGGGGGAGACCCAGTACTTC	CASSFLPGETQYF
TRBV20-1	TRBJ1-1	.	14	many	TGCAGTGCTAGACAGGGGAACATGAACACTGAAGCTTTCTTT	CSARQGNMNTEAFF
TRBV27	TRBJ1-5	TRBD1	15	many	TGTGCCAGCAGCCCGGGACAGATTAGCAATCAGCCCCAGCATTTT	CASSPGQISNQPQHF
TRBV19	TRBJ1-1	TRBD1	15	few	TGTGCCAGTAGTTCACGACAGGGTGAGTTTATGGAAGCTTTCTTT	CASSSRQGEFMEAFF
TRBV7-2	TRBJ1-5	.	15	.	TGTGCCAGCAGCTTAGGTTTGGGGAACAATCAGCCCCAGCATTTT	CASSLGLGNNQPQHF
TRBV20-1	TRBJ2-5	TRBD2	13	many	TGCAGTATATACGGACTAGGGGAAGAGACCCAGTACTTC	CSIYGLGEETQYF
TRBV4-3	TRBJ1-6	.	18	.	TGCGCCAGCAGCCAAGACCCAACAGGGAGCTCCTATAATTCACCCCTCCACTTT	CASSQDPTGSSYNSPLHF
TRBV27	TRBJ2-2	.	14	.	TGTGCCAGCAGTACAGGGTATGGGGCGGGGGAGCTGTTTTTT	CASSTGYGAGELFF
TRBV7-8	TRBJ1-4	.	13	many	TGTGCCAGCAGGGCAGCAACTAATGAAAAACTGTTTTTT	CASRAATNEKLFF
TRBV7-9	TRBJ1-6	.	13	few	TGTGCCAGCAGCGACGACGGGGGGTCACCCCTCCACTTT	CASSDDGGSPLHF
TRBV12-3/TRBV12-4	TRBJ2-5	TRBD1	16	few	TGTGCCAGCAGTTTTGGGGACAGATCGTACCAAGAGACCCAGTACTTC	CASSFGDRSYQETQYF
TRBV20-1	TRBJ1-3	.	11	.	TGCAGTGCTACCCCGGGGAACACCATATATTTT	CSATPGNTIYF
TRBV2	TRBJ2-3	TRBD2	15	few	TGTGCCAGCAGTGAACTAGCGGGAACCCCTCTCCCCCAGAATTTT	CASSELAGTPLPQNF
TRBV5-5	TRBJ2-5	.	14	few	TGTGCCAGCAGCTTGGTGTGGATTCAAGAGACCCAGTACTTC	CASSLVWIQETQYF
TRBV6-1	TRBJ1-1	.	15	many	TGTGCCAGCAGTGTGGGGCCCCCGGGGGGTACTGAAGCTTTCTTT	CASSVGPPGGTEAFF
TRBV7-3	TRBJ2-7	.	15	once	TGTGCCAGCAGCTTAGGGTTTGGACTCAACTGCGAGCAGTACTTC	CASSLGFGLNCEQYF
TRBV10-3	TRBJ1-1	.	15	many	TGTGCCATCAGTGAGTGGTCAGGGGAGGGCACTGAAGCTTTCTTT	CAISEWSGEGTEAFF